The 31 T cell receptor beta chains below were found in one sample sequenced in a study of blood T cell repertoires in COVID-19. Sequencing used immunoSEQ multiplex PCR; TCRdb keeps in-frame clones, though not all of them. Of some 350,000 clones listed, more than 75% are singletons. The sample was peripheral blood. The receptor source for this set is a woman aged 45 to 65 with COVID-19, enrolled during active disease.

The chain joins TRBV9 to TRBJ2-5; 9 bases match TRBD2. Germline values: CDR1 SGDLS, CDR2 YYNGEE. V was clipped by 4 bases and J by 0 bases; unmatched bases: 7. This CDR3 comprises 16 residues. In DNA form, the CDR3 reads TGTGCCAGCAGCCCAGGAGCGGGAGGCTACCAAGAGACCCAGTACTTC. Amino acid sequence: CASSPGAGGYQETQYF.

The chain employs TRBV19 and TRBJ2-1; the D is unclear. The CDR3 has 18 amino acids. The ends were cut back, 2 bases at V and 4 bases at J, with 21 bases in the middle. CDR1 and CDR2 (germline): LNHDA, SQIVND (reference sequence). Here the CDR3 reads CASSIPPFRIGLYNEQFF. CDR3 nucleotides: TGTGCCAGTAGTATACCCCCTTTCCGGATCGGGTTATACAATGAGCAGTTCTTC.

The chain links TRBV7-2 to TRBJ1-6; no firm D call. V was pared by 1 base and J by 9 bases, with 13 bases between. The germline V gene encodes CDR1 SGHTA and CDR2 FQGNSA. The CDR3 has 15 residues. The CDR3, as DNA: TGTGCCAGCAGCTTAGAAGTCACTAGGTTTTCACCCCTCCACTTT. Its protein product is CASSLEVTRFSPLHF.

The chain is built from TRBV5-1 and TRBJ2-1; TRBD2 matches 9 bases. CDR1 SGHRS and CDR2 YFSETQ come from the germline V gene. Unmatched junction bases numbered 3, after V lost 2 bases and J lost 3 bases. The CDR3 runs to 15 residues. In DNA, the CDR3 is TGCGCCAGCAGCTTTAGCGGGAGTAGCTACAATGAGCAGTTCTTC. Translated: CASSFSGSSYNEQFF.

In this sample, this clone turned up once. This rearrangement joins TRBV5-1 to TRBJ2-1; D is possibly TRBD2 (6 bases). Trimming pared 0 bases from V and 0 bases from J, leaving 10 bases between. This CDR3 has 16 residues. Germline values: CDR1 SGHRS, CDR2 YFSETQ. The CDR3 is CASSLVVGSSYNEQFF. CDR3 DNA sequence: TGCGCCAGCAGCTTGGTCGTCGGGAGCTCCTACAATGAGCAGTTCTTC.

This chain joins TRBV7-9 and TRBJ2-5, with TRBD2 matching over 15 bases. Germline V CDR1 and CDR2: SEHNR, FQNEAQ (reference sequence). This CDR3 contains 16 residues. V was clipped by 3 bases and J by 5 bases; unmatched bases: 4. The CDR3 region is CASSLGTSGRRETQYF. The CDR3 region has the DNA TGTGCCAGCAGCTTGGGGACTAGCGGGAGGCGCGAGACCCAGTACTTC.

V usage is TRBV2 and J usage is TRBJ1-5, with TRBD1 identical over 8 bases. Germline-derived CDR1 and CDR2 are SNHLY and FYNNEI. With V trimmed by 3 bases and J by 1 base, 2 bases remained unmatched. The CDR3 has 15 residues. CDR3 protein: CASSDQGASNQPQHF. In nucleotides, the CDR3 is TGTGCCAGCAGTGACCAGGGGGCGAGCAATCAGCCCCAGCATTTT.

The V and J genes are TRBV29-1 and TRBJ2-2; 13 bases are a match to TRBD2. CDR1 and CDR2 from the germline V gene are SQVTM and ANQGSEA. The CDR3 has 15 amino acids. Trimming took 3 bases from V and 6 from J; bases not matched to a gene: 4. The CDR3 nucleotides are TGCAGCGTTGACGTGACTAGCGGGAGGCCCGGGGAGCTGTTTTTT. Translating it yields CSVDVTSGRPGELFF.

This clone was seen only once. The chain joins TRBV7-3 to TRBJ2-3; weak D call: TRBD1 (5 bases). From germline, CDR1 is SGHTA and CDR2 FQGTGA. This CDR3 contains 14 residues. The V end was cut by 3 bases, the J end by 1 base, with 8 bases between. The CDR3 DNA sequence: TGTGCCAGCAGCTTCCTCAGGGGCACAGATACGCAGTATTTT. It encodes CASSFLRGTDTQYF. The whole variable domain, filled in from reference TRBV7-3 and TRBJ2-3, reads GAGVSQTPSNKVTEKGKYVELRCDPISGHTALYWYRQSLGQGPEFLIYFQGTGAADDSGLPNDRFFAVRPEGSVSTLKIQRTERGDSAVYLCASSFLRGTDTQYFGPGTRLTVL.

V and J are TRBV4-3 and TRBJ1-1, with TRBD1 identical over 7 bases. The CDR3 is 14 residues long. Germline V gene sequence: CDR1 LGHNA, CDR2 YSLEER. Losses at the gene ends were 2 bases for V and 7 bases for J; bases not matched to a gene: 7. The CDR3 DNA reads TGCGCCAGCAGCCAATCCGGGACAGCACTTGAAGCTTTCTTT. As protein: CASSQSGTALEAFF.

The J gene is TRBJ2-2, the V gene TRBV29-1; 12 bases agree with TRBD2. Trimming removed 6 bases from V and 3 bases from J; junction bases left unmatched: 5. The CDR3 spans 15 residues. The germline CDR1 and CDR2 sequences are SQVTM and ANQGSEA. The CDR3 is CSVDGLAGHTGELFF. The DNA for the CDR3 is TGCAGCGTGGACGGACTAGCGGGGCACACCGGGGAGCTGTTTTTT.

This chain uses TRBV3-1 (or the pseudogene TRBV3-2) with TRBJ2-2; possibly TRBD1 for D (7 bases). Germline values: CDR1 LGHDT, CDR2 YNNKEL (reference sequence). With 1 base removed from V and 0 bases from J, the gap between germline ends came to 12 bases. This CDR3 has 17 amino acids. The CDR3 loop reads CASSQVGRGANTGELFF. CDR3 bases: TGTGCCAGCAGCCAAGTTGGCAGGGGGGCGAACACCGGGGAGCTGTTTTTT.

The chain carries TRBV7-6 and TRBJ1-3, with D unresolved. CDR1 is SGHVS and CDR2 is FNYEAQ in the germline V gene. There are 16 residues in the CDR3. V lost 5 bases to trimming and J lost 0 bases, with 14 bases between them. DNA for the CDR3: TGTGCCAGCAGCCACCGAACCGGGAGCTCTGGAAACACCATATATTTT. Translated: CASSHRTGSSGNTIYF.

The chain combines TRBV6-5 with TRBJ1-1, with D hard to call. The length of the CDR3 is 12 residues. V lost 2 bases and J 3 bases, leaving 4 bases between the germline ends. Per germline, CDR1 MNHEY and CDR2 SVGAGI. The CDR3 region is CASSYPDTEAFF. The CDR3, as DNA: TGTGCCAGCAGTTACCCCGACACTGAAGCTTTCTTT.

The rearrangement uses TRBV6-1 and TRBJ2-7, with 7 bases matching TRBD1. Germline-derived CDR1 and CDR2 are MNHNS and SASEGT. This CDR3 has 14 amino acids. Trimming took 6 bases from V and 5 from J; bases not matched to a gene: 10. The DNA for the CDR3 is TGTGCCAGCAGGAAACAGGGGTTGGGCGACGAGCAGTACTTC. Its protein is CASRKQGLGDEQYF.

As DNA, the CDR3 is TGTGCCAGCAGGAGGGAGGCGGGTGAGCAGTTCTTC. It codes for CASRREAGEQFF. The chain combines TRBV27 with TRBJ2-1; D might be TRBD2 (6 bases). The length of the CDR3 is 12 residues. Germline V gene sequence: CDR1 MNHEY, CDR2 SMNVEV (reference sequence). V was trimmed by 6 bases and J by 9 bases, leaving 12 bases between them.

This chain connects TRBV5-8 to TRBJ1-1; D is uncertain. This CDR3 comprises 16 residues. Germline assignment: CDR1 SGHTS and CDR2 YDEGEE. The V end lost 0 bases, the J end lost 4 bases, and 16 bases lay between the germline ends. CDR3 loop: CASSLALEQRGTEAFF. CDR3 bases: TGTGCCAGCAGCTTGGCCTTAGAACAACGGGGCACTGAAGCTTTCTTT. Full variable domain (remainder filled in from reference TRBV5-8 and TRBJ1-1): EAGVTQSPTHLIKTRGQQATLRCSPISGHTSVYWYQQALGLGLQFLLWYDEGEERNRGNFPPRFSGRQFPNYSSELNVNALELEDSALYLCASSLALEQRGTEAFFGQGTRLTVV.

The gene calls are TRBV4-1 and TRBJ2-5; 11 nucleotides match TRBD2. CDR3 length: 15 amino acids. V shed 4 bases and J 2 bases; nucleotides not matched to a gene: 3. Germline assignment: CDR1 MGHRA and CDR2 YSYEKL. The DNA for the CDR3 is TGCGCCAGCAGCCGTAGCGGGAGGGAACAAGAGACCCAGTACTTC. Protein sequence: CASSRSGREQETQYF.

This rearrangement joins TRBV6-6 to TRBJ1-1; a weak D match, TRBD1 (6 bases). Germline values: CDR1 MNHNY, CDR2 SVGAGI (reference sequence). The V end lost 5 bases, the J end lost 0 bases, and 13 bases lay between the germline ends. The CDR3 is 15 residues long. The CDR3 sequence is CASSVSRGVNTEAFF. The CDR3 region has the DNA TGTGCCAGCAGTGTGTCCAGGGGAGTGAACACTGAAGCTTTCTTT.

Comments on this clone: A read error may produce the germline difference seen at one junction end. The genes are TRBV6-6 and TRBJ1-5; 9 nucleotides align to TRBD1. The CDR3 runs to 15 residues. Germline assignment: CDR1 MNHNY and CDR2 SVGAGI (reference sequence). The CDR3 spells CASSHSGTGNQPQHF. The CDR3 DNA follows: TGTGCCAGCAGTCACTCCGGGACAGGGAATCAGCCCCAGCATTTT.

The chain employs TRBV5-1 and TRBJ2-7; maybe TRBD2 (7 bases). Germline V CDR1 and CDR2: SGHRS, YFSETQ. The CDR3 sequence is 15 residues long. Trimming cost V 4 bases and J 1 base, with 15 bases left between them. As DNA, the CDR3 is TGCGCCAGCAGCCTCACGGCGGGGGCGTCCTACGAGCAGTACTTC. It yields the protein CASSLTAGASYEQYF.

The CDR3 protein is CASSLTPLSEAFF. DNA for the CDR3: TGTGCCAGCAGCTTAACCCCCCTATCTGAAGCTTTCTTT. The V gene is TRBV7-9, the J gene TRBJ1-1; D not resolved. Germline V gives CDR1 SEHNR, CDR2 FQNEAQ (reference sequence). Trimming pared 2 bases from V and 6 bases from J, leaving 10 bases between. This CDR3 has 13 amino acids. The full variable domain, rest sourced from reference TRBV7-9 and TRBJ1-1, is DTGVSQNPRHKITKRGQNVTFRCDPISEHNRLYWYRQTLGQGPEFLTYFQNEAQLEKSRLLSDRFSAERPKGSFSTLEIQRTEQGDSAMYLCASSLTPLSEAFFGQGTRLTVV.

There are a few counts of this clone. J is TRBJ2-2 and V is TRBV7-9; D possibly corresponds to TRBD2 (5 bases). CDR3 length: 13 residues. V gave up 7 bases and J gave up 8 bases, with 14 bases separating them. Germline V CDR1 and CDR2: SEHNR, FQNEAQ (reference sequence). The CDR3 DNA is TGTGCCAGCACCTTTAGAGGAGGAGGGGAGCTGTTTTTT. It is translated as CASTFRGGGELFF.

The gene calls are TRBV6-5 and TRBJ2-5; tentative D call: TRBD2 (5 bases). Germline CDR1 and CDR2: MNHEY and SVGAGI. Trimming stripped 8 bases from V and 5 bases from J, with 21 bases between. This CDR3 comprises 15 residues. The CDR3 sequence is CASSQNLARVETQYF. CDR3 nucleotides: TGTGCCAGCTCCCAAAATCTTGCGAGGGTGGAGACCCAGTACTTC.

The chain uses TRBV7-9 and TRBJ2-7, with 8 bases fitting TRBD1. V shed 5 bases, J shed 3 bases, and the junction held 9 bases outside the gene matches. The length of the CDR3 is 15 residues. Germline loops: CDR1 SEHNR, CDR2 FQNEAQ (reference sequence). The CDR3 here is CASSAGQGLVYEQYF. In nucleotides, the CDR3 is TGTGCCAGCAGCGCTGGACAGGGTCTTGTCTACGAGCAGTACTTC.

Of note for this clone: The DNA is omitted, as the CDR3 cannot be located on it reliably, and the CDR3 follows TCRdb's listing. CDR3 sequence: CASSKKFGRGIDNEQFF. The chain joins TRBV21-1 to TRBJ2-1; the tabulated D call, TRBD1, remains unverified against the DNA. TRBV21-1 is flagged as a pseudogene. The CDR3 extends over 17 residues, inclusive of both ends.

This clone was detected once. The chain combines TRBV6-5 with TRBJ2-1, with TRBD2 as a possible D gene (5 bases). CDR1 and CDR2 (germline): MNHEY, SVGAGI. V was trimmed by 3 bases and J by 3 bases, leaving 9 bases between them. The CDR3 loop spans 14 amino acids. The CDR3 loop is CASSYSDYYNEQFF. The CDR3 bases are TGTGCCAGCAGTTATAGCGACTACTACAATGAGCAGTTCTTC.

The V and J genes are TRBV9 and TRBJ2-1, with 8 bases that match TRBD2. V shed 3 bases, J shed 9 bases, and the junction held 11 bases outside the gene matches. In germline, CDR1 is SGDLS, CDR2 YYNGEE. The CDR3 runs to 15 residues. CDR3: CASSANSGIGGEQFF. The CDR3 DNA reads TGTGCCAGCAGCGCCAATAGCGGGATAGGTGGTGAGCAGTTCTTC.

The chain uses TRBV7-6 and TRBJ1-2; TRBD1 matches at 9 bases. Germline CDR1 reads SGHVS; CDR2 reads FNYEAQ. V was pared by 1 base and J by 3 bases, with 3 bases of the junction left unmatched. The CDR3 consists of 15 residues. CDR3 bases: TGTGCCAGCAGCTTAGAGACAGGGGGGTACTATGGCTACACCTTC. Translated, it gives CASSLETGGYYGYTF.

V usage is TRBV7-9 and J usage is TRBJ2-7, with 8 bases lining up with TRBD2. CDR3 length: 13 residues. Unmatched junction bases numbered 0, after V lost 2 bases and J lost 3 bases. Germline lookup yields CDR1 SEHNR and CDR2 FQNEAQ (reference sequence). In nucleotides, the CDR3 is TGTGCCAGCAGCTTAACTAGCGGCTACGAGCAGTACTTC. It is translated as CASSLTSGYEQYF.

The V gene is TRBV4-1, the J gene TRBJ1-2; tentatively, D is TRBD1 (5 bases). CDR1 MGHRA and CDR2 YSYEKL come from the germline V gene. CDR3 length: 15 amino acids. Trimming left V 1 base short and J 0 bases short, with 9 bases between. CDR3 protein: CASSQVRAANYGYTF. CDR3 sequence (DNA): TGCGCCAGCAGCCAAGTCAGGGCTGCTAACTATGGCTACACCTTC.